This T cell receptor beta chain was profiled in a study of blood T cells in healthy people across ages. The study's findings and limits: Roughly linear declines in TCR beta diversity per million T cells occurred with age.

Next came a second PCR, run for about 6 to 12 cycles, which used a sample-barcoded 5' primer along with a J-beta primer mix. Each cDNA molecule, via a template-switch adaptor with 12 random nucleotides, was tagged. TCRdb called the 5' RACE reads again in MiXCR, with one record for every CDR3 protein. The table has roughly 1.7 million distinct CDR3 sequences, 30% to 40% seen once. For this clonotype: Its cognate antigen is unknown.

There were at least 5 micrograms of total RNA extracted from every sample. CDR1 DFQATT and CDR2 SNEGSKA come from the germline V gene (reference sequence). The CDR3 runs 15 residues. J gave up 0 bases and V 5 bases, and 7 bases lay outside the gene matches. Sequencing was performed on blood. The source of this sequence is a woman in her 30s in good health. V gene TRBV20-1 combines with J gene TRBJ2-7; TRBD2 agrees at 10 bases. For the CDR3, the DNA is TGCAGTGCTCACAGCGGGAGGGACCCCTCCTACGAGCAGTACTTC. Its protein is CSAHSGRDPSYEQYF.